The 26 T cell receptor beta chains below all came from one sample that was sequenced in a study of blood T cell repertoires in COVID-19. Profiling relied on immunoSEQ multiplex PCR, and the TCRdb table lists in-frame clones only, not all of them. The data hold roughly 63,000 clones, with 80% to 90% observed a single time. Input material: peripheral blood. The receptors derive from a man in his fifties or sixties with acute or convalescent COVID-19.

The chain links TRBV28 to TRBJ1-2; TRBD1 might be the D (6 bases). Between the trimmed V and J ends, which lost 2 bases and 4 bases, there was a span of 11 bases. The CDR3 length is 14 residues. Germline assignment: CDR1 MDHEN and CDR2 SYDVKM. CDR3 sequence (DNA): TGTGCCAGCAGTTTAACAGGGAAGGTCTATGGCTACACCTTC. Its translation: CASSLTGKVYGYTF.

The chain is built from TRBV6-6 and TRBJ2-5, with 9 nucleotides matching TRBD2. Per germline, CDR1 MNHNY and CDR2 SVGAGI (reference sequence). V shed 4 bases, J shed 1 base, and the junction held 1 base outside the gene matches. The CDR3 covers 14 residues. The CDR3 DNA reads TGTGCCAGCAGTTCGGGACTAGCCCAAGAGACCCAGTACTTC. This translates into CASSSGLAQETQYF.

V is TRBV18 and J is TRBJ1-2, with a weak D call TRBD1 (5 bases). There are 17 residues in the CDR3. Germline CDR1 is KGHSH and CDR2 is LQKENI. V was pared by 4 bases and J by 0 bases, with 18 bases between. In nucleotides, the CDR3 is TGTGCCAGCTCACGGCGGGACTTTACGGGGGCTAACTATGGCTACACCTTC. Residues: CASSRRDFTGANYGYTF.

This chain joins TRBV7-2 and TRBJ1-2; D is undetermined. The CDR3 spans 12 residues. Trimming cost V 5 bases and J 4 bases, with 8 bases left between them. Germline-derived CDR1 and CDR2 are SGHTA and FQGNSA. This CDR3 is CASSPGVYGYTF. CDR3 DNA: TGTGCCAGCAGCCCGGGAGTCTATGGCTACACCTTC.

The chain uses TRBV27 and TRBJ1-5; maybe TRBD1 (6 bases). The CDR3 runs 15 residues. The V gene lost 3 bases and the J gene lost 3 bases, with 12 bases spanning the gap. CDR1 and CDR2 from the germline V gene are MNHEY and SMNVEV (reference sequence). CDR3 sequence: CASSFSGANNQPQHF. CDR3 DNA: TGTGCCAGCAGTTTTTCAGGGGCAAACAATCAGCCCCAGCATTTT.

This clone was seen a single time. The V gene is TRBV19, the J gene TRBJ2-2; 9 nucleotides align to TRBD2. V shed 5 bases, J shed 0 bases, and the junction held 10 bases outside the gene matches. Germline V gene lookup returns CDR1 LNHDA and CDR2 SQIVND (reference sequence). The CDR3 is 18 amino acids. CDR3 loop: CASSDLAGENTNTGELFF. For the CDR3, the DNA is TGTGCCAGTAGTGATTTAGCGGGAGAAAATACGAACACCGGGGAGCTGTTTTTT.

The chain combines TRBV18 with TRBJ2-7; possibly TRBD2 for D (7 bases). Trimming stripped 4 bases from V and 2 bases from J, with 12 bases between. The CDR3 loop spans 14 amino acids. CDR1 and CDR2 from the germline V gene are KGHSH and LQKENI. This CDR3 is CASSQGGSPYEQYF. DNA of the CDR3: TGTGCCAGCTCACAGGGGGGGAGTCCCTACGAGCAGTACTTC.

The chain is built from TRBV27 and TRBJ1-1; no reliable D call. Germline CDR1 and CDR2: MNHEY and SMNVEV (reference sequence). The V gene lost 6 bases and the J gene lost 1 base, with 12 bases spanning the gap. This CDR3 has 14 residues. The CDR3 loop reads CASSPRQENTEAFF. CDR3 DNA: TGTGCCAGCAGCCCAAGGCAGGAGAACACTGAAGCTTTCTTT.

The table lists this clone with a few counts. This chain connects TRBV11-3 to TRBJ2-7; D is possibly TRBD2 (5 bases). This CDR3 has 14 amino acids. Trimming took off 1 base at V and 4 bases at J, with 11 bases between the two ends. CDR1 is SGHNT and CDR2 is YENEEA in the germline V gene. The CDR3 loop is CASSLARVAYEQYF. As DNA, the CDR3 is TGTGCCAGCAGCTTAGCCCGGGTAGCGTACGAGCAGTACTTC.

V gene TRBV5-4 combines with J gene TRBJ1-1; no definite D call. Germline loops: CDR1 SGHNT, CDR2 YYREEE (reference sequence). The V end was cut by 3 bases, the J end by 0 bases, with 15 bases between. The CDR3 covers 16 residues. Written as DNA, the CDR3 is TGTGCCAGCAGCTCGGAGAACTACGGTATGAACACTGAAGCTTTCTTT. It translates to CASSSENYGMNTEAFF.

The gene calls are TRBV9 and TRBJ2-1; 13 bases agree with TRBD2. This CDR3 is built from 16 residues. CDR1 is SGDLS and CDR2 is YYNGEE in the germline V gene. The trim removed 3 bases at V and 5 bases at J, leaving 5 bases unmatched. The CDR3 nucleotides read TGTGCCAGCAGCGAACTAGCGGGAGGGCCCAACAATGAGCAGTTCTTC. Its protein product is CASSELAGGPNNEQFF.

The rearrangement joins TRBV27 to TRBJ1-3; D perhaps matches TRBD1 (5 bases). Germline lookup yields CDR1 MNHEY and CDR2 SMNVEV (reference sequence). The CDR3 has 16 residues. V lost 4 bases and J 2 bases, leaving 15 bases between the germline ends. CDR3 region: CASSSNRVGPGNTIYF. In DNA form, the CDR3 reads TGTGCCAGCAGTTCTAACCGGGTGGGGCCTGGAAACACCATATATTTT.

The V gene is TRBV9, the J gene TRBJ2-1, with D perhaps matching TRBD2 (5 bases). V was shortened by 2 bases and J by 0 bases, with 9 bases between the two germline ends. CDR1 is SGDLS and CDR2 is YYNGEE in the germline V gene. The CDR3 has 15 amino acids. CDR3 DNA sequence: TGTGCCAGCAGCGTGGACTGGAGCTCCTACAATGAGCAGTTCTTC. This translates into CASSVDWSSYNEQFF.

This clone was picked up one time. The rearrangement joins TRBV3-1 (or the pseudogene TRBV3-2) to TRBJ1-2; D is unresolved. The germline gives CDR1 LGHDT, CDR2 YNNKEL (reference sequence). V dropped 3 bases and J dropped 5 bases, with 10 bases sitting between them. The CDR3 has 13 amino acids. The DNA for the CDR3 is TGTGCCAGCAGCCATGAAAACAGTTATGGCTACACCTTC. Translating gives CASSHENSYGYTF.

The chain joins TRBV30 to TRBJ1-1; 7 bases map to TRBD1. This CDR3 contains 11 residues. The trim removed 7 bases at V and 11 bases at J, leaving 10 bases unmatched. The germline gives CDR1 GTSNPN, CDR2 SVGIG (reference sequence). CDR3 sequence: CASDRRDGAFF. The CDR3 nucleotides read TGTGCCTCGGACAGGAGGGACGGGGCTTTCTTT.

The genes are TRBV7-8 and TRBJ2-3, with 8 bases matching TRBD1. This CDR3 has 17 amino acids. The trim removed 7 bases at V and 4 bases at J, leaving 16 bases unmatched. In germline, CDR1 is SGHVS, CDR2 FQNEAQ. The CDR3 DNA follows: TGTGCCAGCACCTCCAGAAGGTGGCAGGGGGCATCAGATACGCAGTATTTT. It translates to CASTSRRWQGASDTQYF. The variable domain in full, completed from reference TRBV7-8 and TRBJ2-3, reads GAGVSQSPRYKVAKRGQDVALRCDPISGHVSLFWYQQALGQGPEFLTYFQNEAQLDKSGLPSDRFFAERPEGSVSTLKIQRTQQEDSAVYLCASTSRRWQGASDTQYFGPGTRLTVL.

This chain links TRBV5-1 with TRBJ2-1, with 11 bases that match TRBD2. The germline V gene encodes CDR1 SGHRS and CDR2 YFSETQ. V lost 0 bases to trimming and J lost 7 bases; unmatched junction nucleotides: 0. The CDR3 length is 14 residues. The CDR3 DNA reads as TGCGCCAGCAGCTTGGCTAGCGGGGGGAATGAGCAGTTCTTC. Translation gives CASSLASGGNEQFF.

This chain links TRBV30 with TRBJ1-4; possible D gene TRBD1, 6 bases. The CDR3 sequence is 12 residues long. Trimming left V 0 bases short and J 8 bases short, with 7 bases between. The germline V gene has CDR1 GTSNPN and CDR2 SVGIG (reference sequence). The CDR3 DNA reads as TGTGCCTGGAGTGTAAGGGGGGAAAAACTGTTTTTT. Translated: CAWSVRGEKLFF. Using reference TRBV30 and TRBJ1-4 for the parts outside the CDR3, the full variable domain is SQTIHQWPATLVQPVGSPLSLECTVEGTSNPNLYWYRQAAGRGLQLLFYSVGIGQISSEVPQNLSASRPQDRQFILSSKKLLLSDSGFYLCAWSVRGEKLFFGSGTQLSVL.

V usage is TRBV5-1 and J usage is TRBJ2-7; 8 bases map to TRBD2. CDR1 is SGHRS and CDR2 is YFSETQ in the germline V gene. There are 15 residues in the CDR3. The J segment lost 0 bases and the V segment lost 8 bases, leaving 10 bases of the junction unmatched. CDR3 coding DNA: TGCGCCAGTCGATCGGGAGGGTTTAGCTCCTACGAGCAGTACTTC. Protein sequence: CASRSGGFSSYEQYF.

This chain links TRBV19 with TRBJ1-1; D is uncertain. CDR1 and CDR2 (germline): LNHDA, SQIVND (reference sequence). CDR3 length: 15 residues. V shed 5 bases and J shed 0 bases, with 13 bases lying between them. For the CDR3, the DNA is TGTGCCAGTAGTTTGGCAAGAAACATGAACACTGAAGCTTTCTTT. Residues: CASSLARNMNTEAFF.

The chain joins TRBV30 to TRBJ1-4; no clear D gene. This CDR3 comprises 12 residues. Looked up from germline, CDR1 is GTSNPN and CDR2 is SVGIG (reference sequence). The V gene lost 3 bases and the J gene lost 7 bases, with 9 bases spanning the gap. In DNA form, the CDR3 reads TGTGCCTGGAGAGCCCCCATTGAAAAACTGTTTTTT. It translates to CAWRAPIEKLFF.

V gene TRBV7-7 combines with J gene TRBJ2-1; the match to TRBD2 covers 7 bases. The CDR3 has 16 amino acids. Germline CDR1 is SSHAT and CDR2 is FNYEAQ (reference sequence). This CDR3 reads CARTLSPAGAYNEQFF. DNA for the CDR3: TGTGCTAGGACCCTTTCCCCCGCGGGAGCCTACAATGAGCAGTTCTTC.

This chain joins TRBV5-1 and TRBJ1-2; no firm D call. Germline CDR1 reads SGHRS; CDR2 reads YFSETQ. The CDR3 runs 15 residues. V gave up 0 bases and J gave up 0 bases, with 9 bases separating them. The CDR3 DNA is TGCGCCAGCAGCTTGGCGTCAGGTACTAACTATGGCTACACCTTC. Translated, it gives CASSLASGTNYGYTF.

This clone has a handful of counts. The V call is TRBV28, the J call TRBJ1-6; a possible D gene is TRBD1 (5 bases). The germline gives CDR1 MDHEN, CDR2 SYDVKM. The V end was cut by 6 bases, the J end by 7 bases, with 13 bases between. This CDR3 comprises 14 residues. In DNA, the CDR3 is TGTGCCAGCAGATTTCGACGACAGAATTCACCCCTCCACTTT. It translates to CASRFRRQNSPLHF.

The rearrangement uses TRBV6-5 and TRBJ2-5; 10 positions match TRBD2. In germline, CDR1 is MNHEY, CDR2 SVGAGI. CDR3 length equals 15 residues. With V trimmed by 6 bases and J by 2 bases, 6 bases remained unmatched. The CDR3 loop reads CASRSSGSWQETQYF. In DNA form, the CDR3 reads TGTGCCAGCAGATCTAGCGGGAGTTGGCAAGAGACCCAGTACTTC.

The V gene is TRBV24-1, the J gene TRBJ1-6; the match to TRBD1 covers 7 bases. V was pared by 1 base and J by 7 bases, with 9 bases of the junction left unmatched. CDR3 length: 17 amino acids. Per the germline V gene, CDR1 is KGHDR and CDR2 is SFDVKD. The CDR3 sequence: CATSDLEVGQRNSPLHF. The CDR3 nucleotides are TGTGCCACCAGTGATTTAGAAGTGGGACAGCGGAATTCACCCCTCCACTTT.